What follows is one T cell receptor (beta chain) and its context. Trimming removed 4 bases from V and 2 bases from J, with 10 bases in between. The CDR3 contains 13 residues. Germline CDR1 and CDR2: SGDLS and YYNGEE. Methods used by the authors: How many nucleated cells were present was estimated from reference gene primer amplification. Sequencing was performed with immunoSEQ multiplex PCR; in TCRdb, only in-frame clones are kept and a portion is missing. That table supplies the V and J calls and clone size; D and trimming were determined from the DNA. The sample has more than 100,000 clones, around 89% seen once; the top ten hold around 19%. The record originates from a study of blood T cell repertoires in COVID-19. The overall study: Acute and convalescent COVID-19 specimens originated in the United States, Italy and Spain. In each case, the material was cDNA or gDNA derived from T cells, B-cell-depleted T cells, or PBMCs.

The rearrangement uses TRBV9 and TRBJ2-7; tentative D call: TRBD1 (6 bases). The sequencing input was peripheral blood. This clonotype was sampled from a man aged 45-60 years with active or convalescent COVID-19. CDR3 DNA: TGTGCCAGCAGCAGGACAGCCACCTACGAGCAGTACTTC. Translating it yields CASSRTATYEQYF.